Following are 10 T cell receptor beta chains from one sample sequenced in a study of Ad26.COV2.S vaccination and SARS-CoV-2 variants. TCRdb's copy holds only in-frame clones and misses some; the assay was immunoSEQ multiplex PCR. The data hold approximately 460,000 clones, with 80% to 90% observed a single time. The treatment was: 15 to 20 received Ad26.COV2.S at low or high dose, single or two shots; roughly five received placebo; per-sample allocation not given. At day 63 after the first vaccine or placebo injection, samples were drawn. The specimen was peripheral blood, collected in a trial of Ad26.COV2.S vaccine versus placebo. The receptors originated from a person aged 18-65 years who received the Ad26.COV2.S COVID-19 vaccine or a placebo.

The V gene is TRBV7-9, the J gene TRBJ1-4; D gene ambiguous. This CDR3 contains 14 residues. The V end was cut by 0 bases, the J end by 8 bases, with 10 bases between. Germline V gives CDR1 SEHNR, CDR2 FQNEAQ (reference sequence). The CDR3 coding sequence is TGTGCCAGCAGCTTAGCGATTCGTACAGAAAAACTGTTTTTT. Translating it yields CASSLAIRTEKLFF.

This sequence joins TRBV28 and TRBJ2-2, with 10 bases lining up with TRBD2. The junction had 2 bases not matched to a gene; V was cut back by 3 bases and J by 1 base. Germline CDR1 is MDHEN and CDR2 is SYDVKM. The CDR3 is made up of 16 amino acids. In DNA form, the CDR3 reads TGTGCCAGCAGTTTCGGACTAGCGGTGAACACCGGGGAGCTGTTTTTT. Residues: CASSFGLAVNTGELFF. The variable domain in full, completed from reference TRBV28 and TRBJ2-2, reads DVKVTQSSRYLVKRTGEKVFLECVQDMDHENMFWYRQDPGLGLRLIYFSYDVKMKEKGDIPEGYSVSREKKERFSLILESASTNQTSMYLCASSFGLAVNTGELFFGEGSRLTVL.

This sequence joins TRBV7-3 and TRBJ2-3; 9 bases match TRBD2. J gave up 2 bases and V 0 bases, and 9 bases lay outside the gene matches. CDR3 length: 18 amino acids. The germline CDR1 and CDR2 sequences are SGHTA and FQGTGA. The CDR3 DNA is TGTGCCAGCAGCTTAACCTCCTCCCTAGCGGGGTTCACAGATACGCAGTATTTT. The encoded protein is CASSLTSSLAGFTDTQYF.

This chain uses TRBV3-1 (or the pseudogene TRBV3-2) with TRBJ2-7; D is tentatively TRBD1 or TRBD2 (5 bases each). The CDR3 length is 14 residues. CDR1 and CDR2 from the germline V gene are LGHDT and YNNKEL (reference sequence). V was trimmed by 4 bases and J by 2 bases, leaving 12 bases between them. CDR3 DNA: TGTGCCAGCAGCCGACACGGGGCAACCTACGAGCAGTACTTC. The encoded protein is CASSRHGATYEQYF.

The chain recombines TRBV27 with TRBJ1-1; D gene ambiguous. The V end lost 3 bases, the J end lost 1 base, and 6 bases lay between the germline ends. CDR3 length equals 13 residues. Germline CDR1 reads MNHEY; CDR2 reads SMNVEV (reference sequence). CDR3 in DNA: TGTGCCAGCAGTTTGGCGCAGAACACTGAAGCTTTCTTT. This translates into CASSLAQNTEAFF.

The CDR3, as DNA: TGTGCCAGCAGCTTAGACACAGGGGGCTTTAACTATGGCTACACCTTC. It is translated as CASSLDTGGFNYGYTF. The V gene is TRBV7-2, the J gene TRBJ1-2; 9 bases align to TRBD1. With V trimmed by 1 base and J by 1 base, 4 bases remained unmatched. The CDR3 runs 16 residues. Per germline, CDR1 SGHTA and CDR2 FQGNSA.

The rearrangement uses TRBV4-2 and TRBJ1-6; no reliable D call. V was pared by 0 bases and J by 7 bases, with 4 bases between. Per germline, CDR1 LGHNA and CDR2 YNFKEQ. The length of the CDR3 is 13 residues. The CDR3 protein is CASSQEGNSPLHF. The CDR3 region has the DNA TGTGCCAGCAGCCAAGAAGGAAATTCACCCCTCCACTTT.

This chain joins TRBV29-1 and TRBJ2-1, with D possibly matching TRBD1 (5 bases). V was cut by 8 bases and J by 6 bases, with 14 bases left in between. Germline V CDR1 and CDR2: SQVTM, ANQGSEA. This CDR3 has 12 amino acids. The CDR3 loop is CSMRSQGNEQFF. CDR3 nucleotide sequence: TGCAGCATGAGGTCCCAGGGCAATGAGCAGTTCTTC.

This CDR3 reads CASSTRGTSPYF. CDR3 sequence (DNA): TGTGCCAGCTCTACCAGGGGGACTAGCCCTTATTTT. J is TRBJ2-3 and V is TRBV7-9; the match to TRBD2 covers 9 bases. CDR1 and CDR2 (germline): SEHNR, FQNEAQ (reference sequence). The length of the CDR3 is 12 residues. J gave up 15 bases and V 8 bases, and 12 bases lay outside the gene matches.

This chain connects TRBV5-4 to TRBJ1-2; TRBD1 agrees at 8 bases. The CDR3 sequence is 15 residues long. Germline CDR1 reads SGHNT; CDR2 reads YYREEE (reference sequence). Trimming took 5 bases from V and 3 from J; bases not matched to a gene: 9. CDR3 amino acids: CASSGSGGQDYGYTF. CDR3 in DNA: TGTGCCAGCAGTGGCTCAGGGGGCCAAGACTATGGCTACACCTTC.